Below, 14 T cell receptor beta chains from the same sample are listed, as sequenced in a study of shared clonotypes between healthy human individuals. This table comes from immunoSEQ multiplex PCR, and its TCRdb copy is limited to in-frame clones, with some not included. The sample lists roughly 1,500,000 clones; 97% to 99% were seen once. Sequenced input: naive CD4+ T cells sorted from blood. The subset: CD45RA+ positively selected. The origin of the receptors is a man aged 30-40 years in good health.

The gene calls are TRBV7-2 and TRBJ1-5; D is uncertain. Trimming pared 1 base from V and 7 bases from J, leaving 11 bases between. This CDR3 is built from 14 residues. CDR1 and CDR2 (germline): SGHTA, FQGNSA. CDR3: CASSLDIRTQPQHF. The CDR3 DNA sequence: TGTGCCAGCAGCTTAGATATCCGTACGCAGCCCCAGCATTTT.

V and J are TRBV5-1 and TRBJ2-5, with TRBD2 identical over 10 bases. The CDR3 loop spans 15 amino acids. Trimming removed 3 bases from V and 3 bases from J; junction bases left unmatched: 5. CDR1 and CDR2 (germline): SGHRS, YFSETQ. The DNA of the CDR3 is TGCGCCAGCAGCTGGATTGGACTAGCGGAAGAGACCCAGTACTTC. Residues: CASSWIGLAEETQYF.

V gene TRBV7-2 combines with J gene TRBJ2-1; 13 nucleotides match TRBD2. Germline trimming cut 0 bases from V and 4 bases from J; bases unmatched to any gene: 6. The CDR3 has 18 residues. CDR1 is SGHTA, CDR2 FQGNSA, per germline. As DNA, the CDR3 is TGTGCCAGCAGCTTAGCCCCAGGACTAGCGGGAGATTACAATGAGCAGTTCTTC. It yields the protein CASSLAPGLAGDYNEQFF.

The rearrangement links TRBV6-1 to TRBJ2-2; the match to TRBD2 covers 7 bases. The CDR3 is 16 residues long. Losses at the gene ends were 1 base for V and 4 bases for J; bases not matched to a gene: 6. In germline, CDR1 is MNHNS, CDR2 SASEGT. CDR3 region: CASSEVLGTITGELFF. For the CDR3, the DNA is TGTGCCAGCAGTGAAGTGTTGGGGACTATCACCGGGGAGCTGTTTTTT.

V usage is TRBV19 and J usage is TRBJ2-3; D is unclear. The CDR3 has 14 residues. Germline V gene sequence: CDR1 LNHDA, CDR2 SQIVND (reference sequence). Trimming stripped 6 bases from V and 2 bases from J, with 12 bases between. In DNA, the CDR3 is TGTGCCAGTAGGCTAGACCGCTCCACAGATACGCAGTATTTT. The encoded protein is CASRLDRSTDTQYF. Looking up the rest from reference TRBV19 and TRBJ2-3 gives the full variable domain: DGGITQSPKYLFRKEGQNVTLSCEQNLNHDAMYWYRQDPGQGLRLIYYSQIVNDFQKGDIAEGYSVSREKKESFPLTVTSAQKNPTAFYLCASRLDRSTDTQYFGPGTRLTVL.

Turning to this clone: This sample also contains other DNA sequences that code for the same CDR3. The chain has TRBV9 and TRBJ2-2; tentative D call: TRBD1 (5 bases). Trimming took 0 bases from V and 0 from J, leaving 6 bases between them. The CDR3 contains 15 residues. CDR1 SGDLS and CDR2 YYNGEE come from the germline V gene. The CDR3 DNA is TGTGCCAGCAGCGTAGGGGGCGCGAACACCGGGGAGCTGTTTTTT. It translates to CASSVGGANTGELFF.

This clone was found once. The genes are TRBV28 and TRBJ2-3; D unclear. Per germline, CDR1 MDHEN and CDR2 SYDVKM. V was shortened by 5 bases and J by 0 bases, with 12 bases between the two germline ends. This CDR3 is 15 amino acids long. CDR3 protein: CASSLTRPSTDTQYF. CDR3 sequence (DNA): TGTGCCAGCAGTCTGACCAGACCTAGCACAGATACGCAGTATTTT.

The chain links TRBV7-3 to TRBJ2-1, with 11 bases aligning to TRBD2. This CDR3 has 18 amino acids. The junction had 13 bases not matched to a gene; V was cut back by 4 bases and J by 5 bases. Germline loops: CDR1 SGHTA, CDR2 FQGTGA. The CDR3 reads CASSSGLAADFGDNEQFF. The CDR3 DNA reads TGTGCCAGCAGCTCGGGACTAGCGGCTGATTTTGGAGACAATGAGCAGTTCTTC.

The chain employs TRBV2 and TRBJ1-2; D is ambiguous. From germline, CDR1 is SNHLY and CDR2 FYNNEI. The CDR3 runs 12 residues. The V gene lost 6 bases and the J gene lost 5 bases, with 10 bases spanning the gap. For the CDR3, the DNA is TGTGCCAGCAGATCGGAACCGTATGGCTACACCTTC. Amino acids: CASRSEPYGYTF. Variable domain in full (rest from reference TRBV2 and TRBJ1-2): EPEVTQTPSHQVTQMGQEVILRCVPISNHLYFYWYRQILGQKVEFLVSFYNNEISEKSEIFDDQFSVERPDGSNFTLKIRSTKLEDSAMYFCASRSEPYGYTFGSGTRLTVV.

The chain links TRBV6-1 to TRBJ2-1; D is ambiguous. V was cut by 5 bases and J by 4 bases, with 12 bases left in between. The CDR3 has 14 amino acids. Germline CDR1 and CDR2: MNHNS and SASEGT. CDR3 bases: TGTGCCAGCAGTACGGAAGCTCTTTACAATGAGCAGTTCTTC. It yields the protein CASSTEALYNEQFF.

This clone showed up just once. V gene TRBV7-3 combines with J gene TRBJ2-3; D may be TRBD2 (6 bases). The CDR3 length is 15 residues. CDR1 and CDR2 (germline): SGHTA, FQGTGA. V lost 2 bases and J 4 bases, leaving 13 bases between the germline ends. The CDR3 loop is CASSLGSGEADTQYF. CDR3 coding DNA: TGTGCCAGCAGCTTAGGTTCGGGAGAAGCAGATACGCAGTATTTT.

The chain couples TRBV25-1 to TRBJ2-5, with 7 bases lining up with TRBD1. CDR3 size: 15 residues. The J segment lost 5 bases and the V segment lost 7 bases, leaving 13 bases of the junction unmatched. From germline, CDR1 is MGHDK and CDR2 SYGVNS. CDR3 sequence (DNA): TGTGCCAGCACCAGAGACAGGGAAGTTTGGGAGACCCAGTACTTC. This gives the protein CASTRDREVWETQYF.

The chain combines TRBV6-5 with TRBJ2-5; either TRBD1 or TRBD2 may supply D (6 bases each). Germline values: CDR1 MNHEY, CDR2 SVGAGI. The CDR3 loop spans 14 amino acids. The germline V and J ends were trimmed by 2 bases and 5 bases, with 12 bases remaining between them. The CDR3 loop reads CASSYRTGRETQYF. The CDR3 nucleotides read TGTGCCAGCAGTTACCGTACAGGGAGGGAGACCCAGTACTTC.

The chain has TRBV4-1 and TRBJ2-7; tentatively, D is TRBD1 (5 bases). Germline V gives CDR1 MGHRA, CDR2 YSYEKL. The CDR3 totals 15 residues. Trimming cost V 5 bases and J 3 bases, with 17 bases left between them. The CDR3 is CASSENSGLGYEQYF. Here the CDR3 DNA reads TGCGCCAGCAGCGAGAACTCAGGGCTCGGCTACGAGCAGTACTTC.